The next 13 T cell receptor beta chains were all read from a single sample in a study of blood T cell repertoires in COVID-19. Data came from immunoSEQ multiplex PCR; TCRdb stores just in-frame clones and leaves some out. The profile shows 80,000 to 100,000 clones, around 90% of them singletons. Sequenced sample: peripheral blood. The source is a human donor with active COVID-19. The donor label of this sample is uncertain.

CDR3 protein: CASTHSGTPYEQYF. The CDR3 DNA is TGTGCCAGCACTCACTCAGGGACTCCCTACGAGCAGTACTTC. The chain links TRBV7-9 to TRBJ2-7, with D possibly matching TRBD2 (6 bases). Germline CDR1 and CDR2: SEHNR and FQNEAQ (reference sequence). V lost 7 bases and J lost 2, with 15 bases in between. This CDR3 region has 14 residues.

The count of this clone is one. The chain joins TRBV7-9 to TRBJ1-3; D might be TRBD1 (5 bases). The ends were cut back, 5 bases at V and 0 bases at J, with 11 bases in the middle. The CDR3 sequence is 15 residues long. Germline CDR1 SEHNR, CDR2 FQNEAQ (reference sequence). CDR3 nucleotide sequence: TGTGCCAGCAGCCCCCCCGACAGCTCTGGAAACACCATATATTTT. This codes for CASSPPDSSGNTIYF.

V and J are TRBV7-2 and TRBJ2-7; 8 nucleotides match TRBD1. V trimming: 5 bases; J trimming: 2 bases; junction bases outside the gene matches: 5. The length of the CDR3 is 14 residues. Germline CDR1 is SGHTA and CDR2 is FQGNSA. The CDR3 sequence: CASSTRGRAYEQYF. Here the CDR3 DNA reads TGTGCCAGCAGCACCAGGGGGCGCGCCTACGAGCAGTACTTC.

The V gene is TRBV7-2, the J gene TRBJ1-2; D is unclear. Trimming shortened V by 3 bases and J by 8 bases, and 7 bases separated the two germline ends. CDR3 size: 11 residues. Germline V gene lookup returns CDR1 SGHTA and CDR2 FQGNSA. The CDR3 DNA follows: TGTGCCAGCAGCTTGATGGGCGGCTACACCTTC. It encodes CASSLMGGYTF.

J is TRBJ1-5 and V is TRBV27; the D is unclear. V lost 2 bases, J lost 0 bases, and 8 bases lay in between. Per germline, CDR1 MNHEY and CDR2 SMNVEV (reference sequence). The CDR3 loop spans 15 amino acids. The CDR3 protein is CASSLQYYSNQPQHF. DNA for the CDR3: TGTGCCAGCAGTTTACAGTATTATAGCAATCAGCCCCAGCATTTT.

V gene TRBV5-6 combines with J gene TRBJ2-6, with TRBD1 identical over 7 bases. Germline V gene data show CDR1 as SGHDT and CDR2 as YYEEEE. The CDR3 totals 18 residues. V gave up 1 base and J gave up 3 bases; unmatched junction bases: 10. This CDR3 is CASSLLGGQPDGANVLTF. CDR3 DNA: TGTGCCAGCAGCTTGTTAGGGGGCCAGCCTGATGGGGCCAACGTCCTGACTTTC.

The chain couples TRBV7-9 to TRBJ1-4; TRBD1 is a possible D gene (6 bases). This CDR3 has 14 amino acids. V dropped 10 bases and J dropped 8 bases, with 20 bases sitting between them. Germline CDR1 and CDR2: SEHNR and FQNEAQ (reference sequence). The CDR3 spells CATRGGDREEKLFF. CDR3 coding DNA: TGTGCCACCAGGGGCGGGGACCGGGAGGAAAAACTGTTTTTT. Together with reference TRBV7-9 and TRBJ1-4, the CDR3 gives the full variable domain: DTGVSQNPRHKITKRGQNVTFRCDPISEHNRLYWYRQTLGQGPEFLTYFQNEAQLEKSRLLSDRFSAERPKGSFSTLEIQRTEQGDSAMYLCATRGGDREEKLFFGSGTQLSVL.

This chain links TRBV12-3 or TRBV12-4 with TRBJ1-2; D perhaps matches TRBD1 (6 bases). The ends were cut back, 3 bases at V and 5 bases at J, with 10 bases in the middle. The CDR3 has 13 residues. The CDR3: CASSFNQGYGYTF. The CDR3 DNA sequence: TGTGCCAGCAGTTTCAACCAGGGGTATGGCTACACCTTC.

J is TRBJ2-3 and V is TRBV9, with D unclear. The germline gives CDR1 SGDLS, CDR2 YYNGEE. This CDR3 region has 14 residues. Between the trimmed V and J ends, which lost 4 bases and 2 bases, there was a span of 11 bases. The CDR3 coding sequence is TGTGCCAGCAGCCGCGATTCCTACACAGATACGCAGTATTTT. It yields the protein CASSRDSYTDTQYF.

J is TRBJ1-1 and V is TRBV3-1 (or the pseudogene TRBV3-2), with D hard to call. The CDR3 consists of 14 residues. Germline CDR1 and CDR2: LGHDT and YNNKEL (reference sequence). The germline V and J ends were trimmed by 5 bases and 0 bases, with 10 bases remaining between them. The CDR3 reads CASSSGRMNTEAFF. CDR3 DNA sequence: TGTGCCAGCAGCAGCGGCCGGATGAACACTGAAGCTTTCTTT.

This sequence joins TRBV19 and TRBJ1-3, with 9 nucleotides matching TRBD1. The junction had 7 bases not matched to a gene; V was cut back by 9 bases and J by 4 bases. The CDR3 has 14 amino acids. Germline V CDR1 and CDR2: LNHDA, SQIVND (reference sequence). The CDR3: CASKTGGIGNTIYF. CDR3 coding DNA: TGTGCCAGCAAAACAGGGGGCATCGGAAACACCATATATTTT.

The chain links TRBV5-4 to TRBJ2-7; 7 bases are shared with TRBD2. V lost 0 bases, J lost 2 bases, and 5 bases stayed unmatched. In germline, CDR1 is SGHNT, CDR2 YYREEE (reference sequence). The CDR3 runs to 15 residues. CDR3 loop: CASSLEPGRAYEQYF. The CDR3 DNA reads TGTGCCAGCAGCTTGGAACCAGGGAGGGCCTACGAGCAGTACTTC.

The chain combines TRBV5-6 with TRBJ1-4, with 9 bases fitting TRBD1. CDR3 length: 15 residues. Unmatched junction bases numbered 8, after V lost 1 base and J lost 10 bases. Germline-derived CDR1 and CDR2 are SGHDT and YYEEEE. The CDR3 sequence: CASSLMGQGSGKLFF. The CDR3 DNA follows: TGTGCCAGCAGCTTGATGGGACAGGGTAGCGGAAAACTGTTTTTT.